This entry concerns a single T cell receptor (beta chain). This sample stems from a study of PD-1 blockade in mismatch repair-deficient tumors. Per germline, CDR1 MNHNS and CDR2 SASEGT. The junction had 13 bases not matched to a gene; V was cut back by 0 bases and J by 15 bases. The CDR3 is made up of 15 amino acids. Here immunoSEQ multiplex PCR was the method, and the copy in TCRdb shows in-frame clones only, minus some. This table holds about 67,000 clones, around 73% found once. The chain couples TRBV6-1 to TRBJ1-4; TRBD1 agrees at 7 bases. This receptor was taken from an adult with mismatch repair-deficient cancer. The specimen was peripheral blood, collected 2 weeks after starting pembrolizumab. The CDR3 DNA reads TGTGCCAGCAGTGAAGCAGGTGGGAGGGGGCCGGTGGTGTTTTTT. Translation gives CASSEAGGRGPVVFF.